Following are 4 T cell receptor beta chains from one sample sequenced in a study of blood T cell repertoires in COVID-19. Profiled with immunoSEQ multiplex PCR; TCRdb holds only in-frame clones, not every one. In the table there are over 200,000 clones, 86% of which are singletons. The sample was PBMCs or T cells enriched from blood (not recorded which). These receptors came from a woman aged 45-65 years in a cohort exposed to, infected with or recovered from COVID-19 (not recorded which).

V is TRBV11-2 and J is TRBJ1-2; 7 nucleotides align to TRBD1. The germline gives CDR1 SGHAT, CDR2 FQNNGV. J gave up 4 bases and V 2 bases, and 19 bases lay outside the gene matches. The CDR3 spans 19 residues. CDR3: CASSLTDGRRGQILYGYTF. The CDR3 region has the DNA TGTGCCAGCAGCTTAACCGACGGCCGAAGGGGACAGATACTCTATGGCTACACCTTC. Using reference TRBV11-2 and TRBJ1-2 for the parts outside the CDR3, the full variable domain is EAGVAQSPRYKIIEKRQSVAFWCNPISGHATLYWYQQILGQGPKLLIQFQNNGVVDDSQLPKDRFSAERLKGVDSTLKIQPAKLEDSAVYLCASSLTDGRRGQILYGYTFGSGTRLTVV.

The chain joins TRBV6-2 or TRBV6-3 to TRBJ2-2; a possible D gene is TRBD1 (6 bases). Trimming shortened V by 2 bases and J by 4 bases, and 23 bases separated the two germline ends. This CDR3 comprises 19 residues. Germline V CDR1 and CDR2: MNHEY, SVGEGT. The CDR3: CASSYPSTRRGFGTGELFF. CDR3 nucleotides: TGTGCCAGCAGTTACCCGAGCACGCGAAGGGGGTTTGGCACCGGGGAGCTGTTTTTT.

The chain joins TRBV2 to TRBJ2-2, with D perhaps matching TRBD2 (5 bases). Germline loops: CDR1 SNHLY, CDR2 FYNNEI. V shed 2 bases and J shed 5 bases, with 21 bases lying between them. The length of the CDR3 is 18 residues. CDR3 nucleotide sequence: TGTGCCAGCAGTGAACTCGTACGAGGGCTATCGAGTACCGGGGAGCTGTTTTTT. The encoded protein is CASSELVRGLSSTGELFF.

This chain links TRBV7-2 with TRBJ1-1; a weak D match, TRBD1 (5 bases). In germline, CDR1 is SGHTA, CDR2 FQGNSA. There are 15 residues in the CDR3. V lost 1 base and J 3 bases, leaving 12 bases between the germline ends. DNA of the CDR3: TGTGCCAGCAGCTTAGGGGGGGTCCGGGACACTGAAGCTTTCTTT. It is translated as CASSLGGVRDTEAFF.